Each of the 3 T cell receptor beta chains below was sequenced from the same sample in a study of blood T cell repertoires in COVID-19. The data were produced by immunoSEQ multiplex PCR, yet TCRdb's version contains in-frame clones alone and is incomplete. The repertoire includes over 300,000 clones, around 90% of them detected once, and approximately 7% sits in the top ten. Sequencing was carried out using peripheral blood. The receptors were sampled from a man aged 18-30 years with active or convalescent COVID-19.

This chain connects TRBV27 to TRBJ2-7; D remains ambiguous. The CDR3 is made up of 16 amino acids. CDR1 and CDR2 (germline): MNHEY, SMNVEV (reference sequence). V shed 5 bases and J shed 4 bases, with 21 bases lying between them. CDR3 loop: CASSLPQWPIIYEQYF. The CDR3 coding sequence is TGTGCCAGCAGTCTCCCACAGTGGCCGATTATATACGAGCAGTACTTC.

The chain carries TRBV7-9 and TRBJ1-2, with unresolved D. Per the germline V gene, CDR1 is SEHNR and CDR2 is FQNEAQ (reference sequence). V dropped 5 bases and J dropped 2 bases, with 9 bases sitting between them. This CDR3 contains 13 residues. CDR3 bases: TGTGCCAGCAGCCTCCGGAGGAACTATGGCTACACCTTC. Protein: CASSLRRNYGYTF.

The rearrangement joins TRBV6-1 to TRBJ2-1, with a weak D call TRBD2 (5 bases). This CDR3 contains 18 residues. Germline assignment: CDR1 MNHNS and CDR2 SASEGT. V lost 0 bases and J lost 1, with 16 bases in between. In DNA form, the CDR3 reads TGTGCCAGCAGTGAAGCCCCTAGCCGATACCCGTCCTACAATGAGCAGTTCTTC. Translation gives CASSEAPSRYPSYNEQFF.